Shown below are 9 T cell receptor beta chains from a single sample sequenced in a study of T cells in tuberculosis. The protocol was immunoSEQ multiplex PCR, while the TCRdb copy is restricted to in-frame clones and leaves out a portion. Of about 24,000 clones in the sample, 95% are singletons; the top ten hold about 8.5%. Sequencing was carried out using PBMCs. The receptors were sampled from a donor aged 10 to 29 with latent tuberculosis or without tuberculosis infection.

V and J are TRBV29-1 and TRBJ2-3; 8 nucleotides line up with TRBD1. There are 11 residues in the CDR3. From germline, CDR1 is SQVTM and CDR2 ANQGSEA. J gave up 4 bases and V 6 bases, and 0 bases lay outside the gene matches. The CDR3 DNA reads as TGCAGCGTGGACAGGGCAGATACGCAGTATTTT. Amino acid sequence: CSVDRADTQYF.

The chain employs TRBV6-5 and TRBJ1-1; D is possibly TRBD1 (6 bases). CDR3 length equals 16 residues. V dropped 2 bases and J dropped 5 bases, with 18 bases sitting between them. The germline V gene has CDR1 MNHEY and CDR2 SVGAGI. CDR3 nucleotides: TGTGCCAGCAGTTACCCTCCCAGAGGGGGTACGACTGAAGCTTTCTTT. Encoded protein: CASSYPPRGGTTEAFF.

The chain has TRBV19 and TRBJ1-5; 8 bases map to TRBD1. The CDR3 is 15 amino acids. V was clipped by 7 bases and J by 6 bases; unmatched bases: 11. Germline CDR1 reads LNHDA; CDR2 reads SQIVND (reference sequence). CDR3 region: CASTPTTGGGQPQHF. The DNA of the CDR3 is TGTGCCAGTACTCCAACTACAGGGGGAGGTCAGCCCCAGCATTTT. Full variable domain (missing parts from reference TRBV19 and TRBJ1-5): DGGITQSPKYLFRKEGQNVTLSCEQNLNHDAMYWYRQDPGQGLRLIYYSQIVNDFQKGDIAEGYSVSREKKESFPLTVTSAQKNPTAFYLCASTPTTGGGQPQHFGDGTRLSIL.

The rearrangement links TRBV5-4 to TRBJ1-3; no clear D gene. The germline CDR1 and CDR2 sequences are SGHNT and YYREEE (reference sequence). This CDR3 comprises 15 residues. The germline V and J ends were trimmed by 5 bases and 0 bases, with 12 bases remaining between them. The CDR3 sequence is CASSYLPTSGNTIYF. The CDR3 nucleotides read TGTGCCAGCAGTTATCTCCCTACCTCTGGAAACACCATATATTTT.

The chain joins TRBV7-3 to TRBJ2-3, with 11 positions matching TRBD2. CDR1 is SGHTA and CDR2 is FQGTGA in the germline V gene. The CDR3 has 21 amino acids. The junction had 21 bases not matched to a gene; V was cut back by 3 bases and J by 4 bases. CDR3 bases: TGTGCCAGCAGCTTGGACCGGGACACACTAGCGGGGGTCCCAAGGGCAGATACGCAGTATTTT. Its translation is CASSLDRDTLAGVPRADTQYF.

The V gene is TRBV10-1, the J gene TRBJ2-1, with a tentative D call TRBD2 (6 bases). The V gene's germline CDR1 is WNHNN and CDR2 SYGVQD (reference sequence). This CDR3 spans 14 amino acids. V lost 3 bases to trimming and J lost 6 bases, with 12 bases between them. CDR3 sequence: CASSDEGLGNEQFF. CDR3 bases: TGCGCCAGCAGTGACGAGGGACTCGGCAATGAGCAGTTCTTC.

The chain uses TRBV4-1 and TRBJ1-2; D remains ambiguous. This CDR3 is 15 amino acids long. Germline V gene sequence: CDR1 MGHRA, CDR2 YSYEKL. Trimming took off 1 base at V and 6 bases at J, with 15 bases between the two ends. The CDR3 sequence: CASSQAPARWDGYTF. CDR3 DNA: TGCGCCAGCAGCCAAGCCCCCGCCAGGTGGGATGGCTACACCTTC.

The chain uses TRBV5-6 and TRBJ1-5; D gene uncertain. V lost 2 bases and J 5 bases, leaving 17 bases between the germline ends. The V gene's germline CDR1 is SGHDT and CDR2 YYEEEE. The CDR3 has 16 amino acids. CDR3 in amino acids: CASSLQEGAGYQPQHF. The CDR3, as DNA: TGTGCCAGCAGCTTACAAGAGGGTGCAGGCTATCAGCCCCAGCATTTT. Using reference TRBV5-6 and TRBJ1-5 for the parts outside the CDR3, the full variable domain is DAGVTQSPTHLIKTRGQQVTLRCSPKSGHDTVSWYQQALGQGPQFIFQYYEEEERQRGNFPDRFSGHQFPNYSSELNVNALLLGDSALYLCASSLQEGAGYQPQHFGDGTRLSIL.

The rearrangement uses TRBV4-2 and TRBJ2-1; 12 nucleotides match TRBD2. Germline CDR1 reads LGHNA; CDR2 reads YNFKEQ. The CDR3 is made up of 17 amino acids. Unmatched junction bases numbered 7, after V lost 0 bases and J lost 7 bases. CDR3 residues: CASSQDTLAGGRNEQFF. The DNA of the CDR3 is TGTGCCAGCAGCCAAGATACGCTAGCGGGGGGGCGGAATGAGCAGTTCTTC.